This T cell receptor (beta chain) was sequenced for a study of T-cell reconstitution after alpha-beta-depleted transplantation in children. Broader study findings: Approximately two months post-transplant, alpha-beta T cells reportedly originated from several hundred expanded graft clones. Recipient T cells and thymic progenitors that survived gave rise to the high TCRbeta diversity observed at day 60 in some patients. It was newly produced T cells that mostly accounted for T-cell counts and diversity one year after transplant.

For this clonotype: Its antigen remains unknown.

The length of the CDR3 is 20 residues. Germline CDR1 SGHAT, CDR2 FQDESV (reference sequence). Deletions cut 4 bases from V and 5 bases from J, with 29 bases between. Preparation of the TCRbeta library was carried out with unique molecular identifiers. TCRdb called the PCR reads again in MiXCR, with one record for every CDR3 protein. The repertoire holds some 200,000 distinct CDR3 sequences, approximately 6% seen once, with roughly 4.8% in the top ten. The material sequenced was PBMCs, taken before TCRalphabeta/CD19-depleted stem cell transplant. This TCR was sampled from a girl in the first two years of life with combined immunodeficiency, due to receive a stem cell transplant. This chain joins TRBV11-1 and TRBJ2-2; D is unresolved. In nucleotides, the CDR3 is TGTGCCAGCAGCTCCTCGAACCTCGGCACTATCTCCTTACCGACCGGGGAGCTGTTTTTT. It encodes CASSSSNLGTISLPTGELFF.